Listed here is a single T cell receptor beta chain. The target antigen is unknown. V shed 2 bases and J 5 bases; nucleotides not matched to a gene: 10. Looked up from germline, CDR1 is SGHTA and CDR2 is FQGTGA. CDR3 length equals 18 residues. The PCR was carried out with 60 Vbeta primers and 13 Jbeta primers. Sequencing used immunoSEQ multiplex PCR; TCRdb keeps in-frame clones, though not all of them. This table has some 170,000 clones, about three quarters appearing once. The record originates from a study of cytomegalovirus exposure and HLA in healthy donors. Study-level results: Reportedly, cytomegalovirus status was diagnosed with high sensitivity and specificity.

This rearrangement joins TRBV7-3 to TRBJ2-3; 13 positions agree with TRBD2. The receptor was isolated from a man aged 35 to 55 in good health and CMV-seropositive. Sequencing was carried out using PBMCs. CDR3 sequence: CASSLSRGLAGVLDTQYF. As DNA, the CDR3 is TGTGCCAGCAGCTTATCCCGTGGACTAGCGGGAGTTCTAGATACGCAGTATTTT.